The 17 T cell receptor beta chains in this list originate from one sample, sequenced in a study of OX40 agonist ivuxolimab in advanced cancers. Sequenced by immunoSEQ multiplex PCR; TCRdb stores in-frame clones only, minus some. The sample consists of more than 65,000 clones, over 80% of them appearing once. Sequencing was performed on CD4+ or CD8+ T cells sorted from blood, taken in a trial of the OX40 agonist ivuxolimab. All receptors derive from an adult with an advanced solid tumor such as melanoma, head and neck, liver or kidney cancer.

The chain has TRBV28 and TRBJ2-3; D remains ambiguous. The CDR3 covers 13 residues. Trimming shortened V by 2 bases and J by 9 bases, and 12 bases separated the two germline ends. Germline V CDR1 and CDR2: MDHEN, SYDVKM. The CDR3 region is CASSLVKVSTQYF. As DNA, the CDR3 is TGTGCCAGCAGTTTAGTTAAGGTCTCCACGCAGTATTTT.

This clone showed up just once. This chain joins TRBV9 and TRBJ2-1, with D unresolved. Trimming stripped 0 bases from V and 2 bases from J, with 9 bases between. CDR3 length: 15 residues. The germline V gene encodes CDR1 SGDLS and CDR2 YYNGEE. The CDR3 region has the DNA TGTGCCAGCAGCGTAGCCCGATTTCCCTACAATGAGCAGTTCTTC. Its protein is CASSVARFPYNEQFF.

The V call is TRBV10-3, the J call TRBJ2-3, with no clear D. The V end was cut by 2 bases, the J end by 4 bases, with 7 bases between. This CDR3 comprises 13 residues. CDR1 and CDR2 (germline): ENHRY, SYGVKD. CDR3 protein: CAISELGADTQYF. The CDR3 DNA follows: TGTGCCATCAGTGAGCTAGGTGCAGATACGCAGTATTTT.

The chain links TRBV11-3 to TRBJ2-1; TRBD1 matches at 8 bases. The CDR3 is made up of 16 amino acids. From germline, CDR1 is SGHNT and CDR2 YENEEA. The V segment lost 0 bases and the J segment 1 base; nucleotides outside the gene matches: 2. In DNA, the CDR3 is TGTGCCAGCAGCTTAGAGGGGACAGGATCCTACAATGAGCAGTTCTTC. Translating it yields CASSLEGTGSYNEQFF.

CDR3 nucleotide sequence: TGTGCCAGCAGCCCAGTGGGGGGTCCTTCCTATGGCTACACCTTC. Encoded protein: CASSPVGGPSYGYTF. J is TRBJ1-2 and V is TRBV5-5; perhaps TRBD1 as D (5 bases). Trimming took 4 bases from V and 4 from J, leaving 17 bases between them. CDR1 is SGHKS, CDR2 YYEKEE, per germline (reference sequence). This CDR3 region has 15 residues.

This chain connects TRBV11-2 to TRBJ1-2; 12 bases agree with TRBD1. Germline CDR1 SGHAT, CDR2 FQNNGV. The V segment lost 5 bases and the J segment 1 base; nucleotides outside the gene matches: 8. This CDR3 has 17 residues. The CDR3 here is CASSMPGQGAFNYGYTF. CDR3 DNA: TGTGCCAGCAGCATGCCGGGACAGGGGGCCTTTAACTATGGCTACACCTTC.

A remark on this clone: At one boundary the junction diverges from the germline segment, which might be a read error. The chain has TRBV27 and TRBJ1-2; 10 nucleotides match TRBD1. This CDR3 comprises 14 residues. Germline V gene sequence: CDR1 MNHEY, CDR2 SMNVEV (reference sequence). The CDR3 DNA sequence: TGTGCCTGCAGGGACAGGGGTGCAAACTATGGCTACACCTTC. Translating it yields CACRDRGANYGYTF.

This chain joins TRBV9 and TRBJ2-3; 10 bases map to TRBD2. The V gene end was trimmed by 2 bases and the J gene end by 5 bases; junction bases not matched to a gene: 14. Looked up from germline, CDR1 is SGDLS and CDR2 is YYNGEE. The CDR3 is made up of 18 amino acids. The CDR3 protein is CASSVPLIAGGTEDTQYF. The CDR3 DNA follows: TGTGCCAGCAGCGTCCCACTTATAGCGGGGGGCACGGAAGATACGCAGTATTTT.

CDR3 sequence (DNA): TGTGCCACCCTAGGGGTTACGGACACTGAAGCTTTCTTT. Translated, it gives CATLGVTDTEAFF. This rearrangement joins TRBV10-3 to TRBJ1-1, with a possible D match to TRBD1 (5 bases). The germline V gene encodes CDR1 ENHRY and CDR2 SYGVKD. V was trimmed by 10 bases and J by 3 bases, leaving 15 bases between them. CDR3 length equals 13 residues.

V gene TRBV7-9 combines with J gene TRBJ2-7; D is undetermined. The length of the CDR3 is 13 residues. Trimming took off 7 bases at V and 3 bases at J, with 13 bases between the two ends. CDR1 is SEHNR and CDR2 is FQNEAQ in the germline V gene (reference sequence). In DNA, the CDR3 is TGTGCCAGCACCCCCGCGAGATTCTACGAGCAGTACTTC. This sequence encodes CASTPARFYEQYF.

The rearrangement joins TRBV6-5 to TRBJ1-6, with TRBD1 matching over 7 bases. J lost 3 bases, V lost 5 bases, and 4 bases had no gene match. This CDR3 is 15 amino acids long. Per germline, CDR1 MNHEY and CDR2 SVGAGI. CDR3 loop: CASSLGQNYNSPLHF. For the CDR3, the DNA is TGTGCCAGCAGTCTGGGACAGAACTATAATTCACCCCTCCACTTT.

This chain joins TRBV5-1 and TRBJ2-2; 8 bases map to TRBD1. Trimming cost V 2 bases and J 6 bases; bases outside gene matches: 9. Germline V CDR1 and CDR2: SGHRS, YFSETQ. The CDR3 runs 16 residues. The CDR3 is CASSFRPDRVAGELFF. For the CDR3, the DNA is TGCGCCAGCAGCTTCCGCCCGGACAGGGTCGCCGGGGAGCTGTTTTTT.

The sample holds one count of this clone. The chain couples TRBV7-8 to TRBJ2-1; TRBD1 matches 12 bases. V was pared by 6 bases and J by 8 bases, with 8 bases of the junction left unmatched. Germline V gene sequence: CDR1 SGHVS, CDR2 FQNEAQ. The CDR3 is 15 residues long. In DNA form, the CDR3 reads TGTGCCAGCAGTTCACCGGGACAGGGGGCCCATGAGCAGTTCTTC. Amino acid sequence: CASSSPGQGAHEQFF.

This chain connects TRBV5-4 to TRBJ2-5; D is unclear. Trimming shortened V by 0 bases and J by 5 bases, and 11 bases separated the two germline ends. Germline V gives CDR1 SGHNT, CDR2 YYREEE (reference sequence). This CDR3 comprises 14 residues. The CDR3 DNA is TGTGCCAGCAGCTTGGGTACGGCCGCGGAGACCCAGTACTTC. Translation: CASSLGTAAETQYF.

The CDR3 protein is CASSQDRGSHPYNEQFF. The CDR3, as DNA: TGCGCCAGCAGCCAAGATCGAGGCTCTCATCCCTACAATGAGCAGTTCTTC. J is TRBJ2-1 and V is TRBV4-1; D not resolved. The V end lost 0 bases, the J end lost 2 bases, and 14 bases lay between the germline ends. Germline CDR1 MGHRA, CDR2 YSYEKL. This CDR3 is 17 amino acids long.

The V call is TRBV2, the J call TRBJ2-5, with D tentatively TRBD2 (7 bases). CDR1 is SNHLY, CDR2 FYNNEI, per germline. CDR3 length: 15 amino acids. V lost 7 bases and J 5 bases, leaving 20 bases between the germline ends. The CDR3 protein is CASMGGLAEMETQYF. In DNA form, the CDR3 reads TGTGCCAGCATGGGGGGGCTAGCGGAGATGGAGACCCAGTACTTC.

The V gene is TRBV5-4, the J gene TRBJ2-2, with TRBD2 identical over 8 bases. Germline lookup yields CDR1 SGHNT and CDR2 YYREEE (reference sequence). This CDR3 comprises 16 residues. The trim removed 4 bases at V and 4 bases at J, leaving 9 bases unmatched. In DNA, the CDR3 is TGTGCCAGCAGCGGCGTAGCGGGGTCTACCACCGGGGAGCTGTTTTTT. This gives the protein CASSGVAGSTTGELFF.